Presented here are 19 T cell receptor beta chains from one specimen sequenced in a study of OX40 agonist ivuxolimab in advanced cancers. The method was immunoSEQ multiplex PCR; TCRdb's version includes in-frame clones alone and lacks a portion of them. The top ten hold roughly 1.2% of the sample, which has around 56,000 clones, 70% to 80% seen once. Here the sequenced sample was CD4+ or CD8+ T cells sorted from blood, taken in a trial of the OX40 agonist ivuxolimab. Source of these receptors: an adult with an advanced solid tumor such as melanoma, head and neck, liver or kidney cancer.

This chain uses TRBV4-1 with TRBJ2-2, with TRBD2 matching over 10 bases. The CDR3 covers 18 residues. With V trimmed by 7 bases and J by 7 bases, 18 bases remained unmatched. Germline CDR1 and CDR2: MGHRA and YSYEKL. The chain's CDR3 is CASTPRGLAGARSGELFF. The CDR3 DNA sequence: TGCGCCAGCACCCCAAGAGGGCTAGCGGGGGCCCGGAGCGGGGAGCTGTTTTTT.

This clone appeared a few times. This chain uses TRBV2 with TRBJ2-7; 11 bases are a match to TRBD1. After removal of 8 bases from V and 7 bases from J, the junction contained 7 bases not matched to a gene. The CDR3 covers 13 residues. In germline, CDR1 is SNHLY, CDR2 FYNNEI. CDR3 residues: CASSIGTGGEQYF. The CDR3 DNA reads TGTGCCAGCTCGATCGGGACAGGGGGGGAGCAGTACTTC.

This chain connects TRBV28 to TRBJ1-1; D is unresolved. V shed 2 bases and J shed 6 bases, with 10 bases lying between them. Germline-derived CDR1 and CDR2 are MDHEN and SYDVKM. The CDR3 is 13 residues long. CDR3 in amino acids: CASSLQLRAEAFF. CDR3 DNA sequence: TGTGCCAGCAGTTTACAATTACGGGCTGAAGCTTTCTTT.

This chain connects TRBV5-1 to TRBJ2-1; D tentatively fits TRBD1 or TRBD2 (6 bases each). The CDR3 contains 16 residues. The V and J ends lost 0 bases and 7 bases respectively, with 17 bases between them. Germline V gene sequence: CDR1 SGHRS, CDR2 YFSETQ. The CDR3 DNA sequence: TGCGCCAGCAGCTTGGATCCGGGGGCTGGGGGAAATGAGCAGTTCTTC. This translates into CASSLDPGAGGNEQFF.

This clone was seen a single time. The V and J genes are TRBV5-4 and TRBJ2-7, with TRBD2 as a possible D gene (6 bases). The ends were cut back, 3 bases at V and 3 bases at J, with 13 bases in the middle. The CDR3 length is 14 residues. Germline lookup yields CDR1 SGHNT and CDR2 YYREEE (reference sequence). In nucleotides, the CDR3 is TGTGCCAGCAGCTCGCCGGGACTGCACTACGAGCAGTACTTC. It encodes CASSSPGLHYEQYF.

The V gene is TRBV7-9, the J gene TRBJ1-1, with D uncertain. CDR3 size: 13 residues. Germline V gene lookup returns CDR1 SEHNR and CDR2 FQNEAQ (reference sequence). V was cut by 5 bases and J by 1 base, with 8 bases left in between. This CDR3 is CASSPSGNTEAFF. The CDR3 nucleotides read TGTGCCAGCAGCCCCTCGGGGAACACTGAAGCTTTCTTT.

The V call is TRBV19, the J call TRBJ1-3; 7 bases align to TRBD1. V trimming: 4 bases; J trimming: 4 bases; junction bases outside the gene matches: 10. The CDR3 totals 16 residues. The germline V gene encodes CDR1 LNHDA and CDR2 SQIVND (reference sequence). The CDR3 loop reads CASSRLGRGYGNTIYF. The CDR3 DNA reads TGTGCCAGTAGTAGGCTTGGCAGGGGGTACGGAAACACCATATATTTT.

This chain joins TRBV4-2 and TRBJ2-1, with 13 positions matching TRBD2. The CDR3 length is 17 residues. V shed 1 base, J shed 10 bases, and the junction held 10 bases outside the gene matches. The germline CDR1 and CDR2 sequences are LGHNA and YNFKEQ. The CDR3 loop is CASSQVGRTSGGDEQFF. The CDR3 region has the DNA TGTGCCAGCAGCCAAGTGGGCCGGACTAGCGGGGGTGACGAGCAGTTCTTC.

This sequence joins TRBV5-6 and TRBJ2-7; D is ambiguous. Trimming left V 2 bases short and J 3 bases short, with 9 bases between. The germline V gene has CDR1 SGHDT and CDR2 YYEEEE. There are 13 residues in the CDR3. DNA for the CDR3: TGTGCCAGCAGCTTAGTACACCTCTACGAGCAGTACTTC. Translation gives CASSLVHLYEQYF.

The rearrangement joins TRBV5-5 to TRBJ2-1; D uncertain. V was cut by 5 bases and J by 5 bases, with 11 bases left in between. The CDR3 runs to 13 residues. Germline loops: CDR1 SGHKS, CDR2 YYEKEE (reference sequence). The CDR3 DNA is TGTGCCAGCAGTTACATAAACAACAATGAGCAGTTCTTC. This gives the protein CASSYINNNEQFF. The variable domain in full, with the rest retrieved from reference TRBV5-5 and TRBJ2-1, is DAGVTQSPTHLIKTRGQQVTLRCSPISGHKSVSWYQQVLGQGPQFIFQYYEKEERGRGNFPDRFSARQFPNYSSELNVNALLLGDSALYLCASSYINNNEQFFGPGTRLTVL.

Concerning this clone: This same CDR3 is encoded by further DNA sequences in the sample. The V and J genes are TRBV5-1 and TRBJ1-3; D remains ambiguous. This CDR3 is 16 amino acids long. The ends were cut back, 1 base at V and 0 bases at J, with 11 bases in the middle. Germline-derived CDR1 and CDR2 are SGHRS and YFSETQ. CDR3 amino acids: CASSLQGMSSGNTIYF. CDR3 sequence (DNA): TGCGCCAGCAGCTTGCAAGGGATGAGCTCTGGAAACACCATATATTTT.

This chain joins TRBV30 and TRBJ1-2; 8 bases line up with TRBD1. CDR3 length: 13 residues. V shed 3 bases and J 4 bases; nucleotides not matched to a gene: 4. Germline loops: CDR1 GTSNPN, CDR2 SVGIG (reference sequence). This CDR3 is CAWRGQAPYGYTF. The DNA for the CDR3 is TGTGCCTGGAGGGGACAGGCCCCCTATGGCTACACCTTC.

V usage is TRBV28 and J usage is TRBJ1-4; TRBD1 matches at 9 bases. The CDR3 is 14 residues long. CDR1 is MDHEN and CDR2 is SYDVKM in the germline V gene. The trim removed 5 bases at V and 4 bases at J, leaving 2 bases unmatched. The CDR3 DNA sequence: TGTGCCAGCAGTGGGGACAGGGATAATGAAAAACTGTTTTTT. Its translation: CASSGDRDNEKLFF.

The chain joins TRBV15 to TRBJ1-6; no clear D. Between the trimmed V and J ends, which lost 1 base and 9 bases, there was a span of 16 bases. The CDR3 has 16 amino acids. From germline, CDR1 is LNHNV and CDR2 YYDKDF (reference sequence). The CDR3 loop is CATSRVLHETGSPLHF. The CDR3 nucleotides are TGTGCCACCAGCAGAGTCTTACACGAAACCGGTTCACCCCTCCACTTT. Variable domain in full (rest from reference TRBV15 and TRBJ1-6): DAMVIQNPRYQVTQFGKPVTLSCSQTLNHNVMYWYQQKSSQAPKLLFHYYDKDFNNEADTPDNFQSRRPNTSFCFLDIRSPGLGDTAMYLCATSRVLHETGSPLHFGNGTRLTVT.

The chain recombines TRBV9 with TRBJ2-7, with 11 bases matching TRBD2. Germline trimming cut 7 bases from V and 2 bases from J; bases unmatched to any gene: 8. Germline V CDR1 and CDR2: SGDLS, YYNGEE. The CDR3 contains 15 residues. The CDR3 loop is CASAPGLADTYEQYF. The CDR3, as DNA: TGTGCCAGCGCCCCGGGACTAGCGGATACCTACGAGCAGTACTTC.

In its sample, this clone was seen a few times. CDR3 residues: CASSPGQGITRSGNIQYF. The CDR3 nucleotides are TGTGCCAGCAGCCCAGGACAGGGGATCACAAGGTCTGGAAACATTCAGTACTTC. The chain has TRBV5-4 and TRBJ2-4, with 9 bases aligning to TRBD1. Germline CDR1 and CDR2: SGHNT and YYREEE (reference sequence). This CDR3 comprises 18 residues. V lost 4 bases, J lost 6 bases, and 17 bases stayed unmatched.

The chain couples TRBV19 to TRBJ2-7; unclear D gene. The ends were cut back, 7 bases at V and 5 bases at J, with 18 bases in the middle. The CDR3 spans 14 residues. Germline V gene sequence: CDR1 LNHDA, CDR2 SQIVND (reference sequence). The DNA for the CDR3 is TGTGCCAGTAACATAGGTCAAGGCACCCACGAGCAGTACTTC. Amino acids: CASNIGQGTHEQYF.

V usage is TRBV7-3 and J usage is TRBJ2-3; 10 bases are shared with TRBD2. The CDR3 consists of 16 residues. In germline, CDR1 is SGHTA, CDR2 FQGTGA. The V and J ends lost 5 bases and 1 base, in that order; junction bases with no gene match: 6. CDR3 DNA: TGTGCCAGCAGCATGAGCGGGGGGGCCGGCACAGATACGCAGTATTTT. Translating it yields CASSMSGGAGTDTQYF.

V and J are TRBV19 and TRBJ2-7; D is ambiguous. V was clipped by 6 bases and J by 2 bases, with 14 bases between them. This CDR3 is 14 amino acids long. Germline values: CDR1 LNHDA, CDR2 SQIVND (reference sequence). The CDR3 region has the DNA TGTGCCAGTAGCCTGGATAGGCGAGCCTACGAGCAGTACTTC. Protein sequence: CASSLDRRAYEQYF.